Listed below are T cell receptor beta chains from one sample, sequenced in a study of cytomegalovirus exposure and HLA in healthy donors. Produced via immunoSEQ multiplex PCR; TCRdb's table is partial and in-frame only. The sample records roughly 140,000 clones, about 88% being singletons. The sample taken for sequencing was PBMCs. Every receptor here comes from a man aged 18 to 30 in good health and CMV-seropositive. Each CDR3 is given without its conserved first and last residue. A D gene is named only where the DNA matches it firmly.

J gene	D gene	V gene	CDR3 protein
TRBJ2-3	TRBD1	TRBV2	ASSDYRGGDTQY
TRBJ2-7	TRBD1	TRBV6-6	ASSYQTGSSYEQY
TRBJ1-2	TRBD1	TRBV19	ASSPQGTASNYGYT
TRBJ1-1	TRBD1	TRBV10-3	AIRQGPRVSAF
TRBJ1-5	-	TRBV27	ASSPAGNQPQH
TRBJ1-4	TRBD1	TRBV19	ASSPGTGFRELF
TRBJ2-5	TRBD1	TRBV27	ASSHRGQETQY
TRBJ2-7	-	TRBV14	ASSQREGRRTYEQY
TRBJ1-1	-	TRBV7-8	ASSLARRPEAF
TRBJ2-2	-	TRBV15	ATSSRTGELF
TRBJ2-1	TRBD1	TRBV11-3	ASSLQGASYNEQF
TRBJ2-7	TRBD1	TRBV5-6	ASSLDRGLNEQY
TRBJ1-5	TRBD1	TRBV27	ASSLTSGTANQPQH
TRBJ1-3	TRBD1	TRBV2	ASGKQGISGNTIY
TRBJ1-2	-	TRBV29-1	SVWTDYGYT
TRBJ2-1	-	TRBV7-2	ASSLAFARNNEQF
TRBJ1-1	-	TRBV7-8	ASSPRTAFMNTEAF
TRBJ1-6	TRBD1	TRBV5-1	ASSQGQGSGGSPLH
TRBJ1-2	-	TRBV30	AWSVELVLSGTLGRGYT
TRBJ1-5	-	TRBV6-5	ASSKTVSNQPQH
TRBJ2-7	-	TRBV30	AWRGRGGDATYEQY
TRBJ1-5	-	TRBV7-2	ASSSYPGKPNQPQH
TRBJ1-2	-	TRBV6-5	ASRRGVFNYGYT
TRBJ2-1	TRBD1	TRBV2	ASFKQGPRVNEQF
TRBJ2-2	TRBD2	TRBV7-3	ASGLAGNTGELF
TRBJ2-7	-	TRBV27	ASSLNPTYEQY
TRBJ1-5	-	TRBV28	ASSLPDTPNQPQH
TRBJ1-1	TRBD1	TRBV6-1	ASSWTGQDTEAF
TRBJ1-2	-	TRBV6-5	ASSYFGGGGNGYT
TRBJ1-5	-	TRBV30	AWSPYNQPQH
TRBJ2-5	TRBD1	TRBV10-3	AISEGQGSRETQY
TRBJ1-6	TRBD1	TRBV18	ASSKDRVDNSPLH
TRBJ2-7	-	TRBV29-1	SVAGTSSSYEQY
TRBJ1-3	TRBD1	TRBV28	ASSLGTGGNTIY
TRBJ2-6	-	TRBV6-1	ASSGEGGTGANVLT
TRBJ2-7	-	TRBV16	ASSERGFDEQY
TRBJ2-3	TRBD2	TRBV10-3	ATKAGEGTDTQY
TRBJ2-7	-	TRBV18	ASSLAGDAYEQY
TRBJ1-5	-	TRBV6-6	ASTEAFYSNQPQH
TRBJ2-3	-	TRBV10-1	ASSKDFSTDTQY
TRBJ1-5	-	TRBV7-6	ASSLGRDQPQH
TRBJ1-2	-	TRBV7-3	ASSSRGRDGYT
TRBJ1-2	-	TRBV11-2	ASSLDDTVGYGYT
TRBJ2-1	TRBD2	TRBV7-8	ASSFRTSGLYNEQF
TRBJ2-5	-	TRBV7-2	ASSPKSKETQY
TRBJ2-7	TRBD1	TRBV29-1	SVQTGALPYEQY
TRBJ1-2	TRBD1	TRBV5-1	ASSFRGRDGYT
TRBJ2-7	-	TRBV7-9	ATTPDGTSALEQY
TRBJ1-1	-	TRBV6-1	ASSEGTDGNTEAF
TRBJ2-7	-	TRBV30	AWSVHVYEQY